Each of the 9 T cell receptor beta chains below was sequenced from the same sample in a study of identical twins. TCRdb re-called the 5' RACE reads through MiXCR, storing one row per CDR3 protein. This sample has about 690,000 distinct CDR3 sequences; 5.5% to 6.5% occur once, and the top ten carry 1.5% to 2%. What was sequenced was naive T cells sorted from blood. The receptor source for this set is a man between 18 and 35 years old in good health.

This clonotype was seen a handful of times. The J gene is TRBJ2-7, the V gene TRBV15, with TRBD1 matching over 7 bases. There are 14 residues in the CDR3. Trimming took 2 bases from V and 0 from J; bases not matched to a gene: 1. Germline CDR1 reads LNHNV; CDR2 reads YYDKDF (reference sequence). CDR3: CATSRYRGSYEQYF. The CDR3, as DNA: TGTGCCACCAGCAGATACAGGGGCTCCTACGAGCAGTACTTC.

This clonotype has a count of ten or more. One junction end disagrees with the germline gene, perhaps due to a read error. V gene TRBV6-1 combines with J gene TRBJ2-1, with 7 bases fitting TRBD2. Germline loops: CDR1 MNHNS, CDR2 SASEGT. The CDR3 is 16 amino acids. The CDR3 spells CASSEGRASGDNEQSF. The CDR3, as DNA: TGTGCCAGCAGTGAAGGGAGGGCTAGCGGAGACAATGAGCAGTCCTTC.

This clonotype occurred many times. The J gene is TRBJ2-3, the V gene TRBV9; D is possibly TRBD1 (6 bases). Looked up from germline, CDR1 is SGDLS and CDR2 is YYNGEE. The length of the CDR3 is 12 residues. Trimming pared 7 bases from V and 3 bases from J, leaving 9 bases between. In DNA form, the CDR3 reads TGTGCCAGCGGACAGCGGACAGATACGCAGTATTTT. Translated, it gives CASGQRTDTQYF.

This chain connects TRBV29-1 to TRBJ1-2, with TRBD1 as a possible D gene (6 bases). Trimming took 0 bases from V and 3 from J, leaving 11 bases between them. This CDR3 comprises 14 residues. Per germline, CDR1 SQVTM and CDR2 ANQGSEA. The CDR3 region has the DNA TGCAGCGTTGAAGACGGTCAGGGGTACTATGGCTACACCTTC. Translation gives CSVEDGQGYYGYTF.

This clonotype was counted ten times or more. This chain joins TRBV6-5 and TRBJ1-6; no firm D call. There are 15 residues in the CDR3. V dropped 2 bases and J dropped 6 bases, with 11 bases sitting between them. Germline V gene lookup returns CDR1 MNHEY and CDR2 SVGAGI. CDR3 DNA sequence: TGTGCCAGCAGTTACGTACTGACGTTTAATTCACCCCTCCACTTT. Translation: CASSYVLTFNSPLHF.

This clonotype was detected only a few times. This chain connects TRBV2 to TRBJ2-1; TRBD2 is a possible D gene (5 bases). The CDR3 is made up of 16 amino acids. CDR1 and CDR2 (germline): SNHLY, FYNNEI. V shed 3 bases and J shed 6 bases, with 18 bases lying between them. CDR3 sequence (DNA): TGTGCCAGCAGTGATTTTGGAGGCCGTGTGGGCAATGAGCAGTTCTTC. It codes for CASSDFGGRVGNEQFF.

This clonotype showed up just a few times. The V gene is TRBV30, the J gene TRBJ2-7; D not resolved. V lost 0 bases, J lost 4 bases, and 10 bases lay in between. This CDR3 is built from 13 residues. Germline V gives CDR1 GTSNPN, CDR2 SVGIG (reference sequence). The CDR3 loop reads CAWSVPNSYEQYF. The CDR3 DNA is TGTGCCTGGAGTGTACCAAATAGTTACGAGCAGTACTTC.

Ten or more counts support this clonotype. The V gene is TRBV20-1, the J gene TRBJ1-4, with D hard to call. In germline, CDR1 is DFQATT, CDR2 SNEGSKA (reference sequence). This CDR3 is 13 amino acids long. The V gene lost 5 bases and the J gene lost 0 bases, with 7 bases spanning the gap. Here the CDR3 reads CSAARATNEKLFF. DNA for the CDR3: TGCAGTGCTGCCAGAGCAACTAATGAAAAACTGTTTTTT.

This clonotype was detected a few times. CDR3 in amino acids: CSARNRVNTDTQYF. The CDR3 DNA follows: TGCAGTGCGCGAAACAGGGTAAACACAGATACGCAGTATTTT. This rearrangement joins TRBV20-1 to TRBJ2-3; the D gene is possibly TRBD1 (6 bases). This CDR3 has 14 amino acids. CDR1 is DFQATT, CDR2 SNEGSKA, per germline (reference sequence). Trimming pared 6 bases from V and 2 bases from J, leaving 15 bases between.